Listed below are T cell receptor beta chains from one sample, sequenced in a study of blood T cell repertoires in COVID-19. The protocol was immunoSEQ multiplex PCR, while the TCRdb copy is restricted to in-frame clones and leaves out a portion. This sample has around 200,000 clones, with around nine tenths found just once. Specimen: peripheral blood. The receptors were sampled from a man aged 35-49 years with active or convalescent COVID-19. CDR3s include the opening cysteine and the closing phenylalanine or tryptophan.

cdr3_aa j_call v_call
CATSGQGEGYTF TRBJ1-2 TRBV24-1
CASSLAEQSEKLFF TRBJ1-4 TRBV7-8
CASSLVQTEAFF TRBJ1-1 TRBV13
CASSPPGTPEAFF TRBJ1-1 TRBV18
CASSPRRGSGGFANTGELFF TRBJ2-2 TRBV6-6
CASSLPAAAASAYEQYF TRBJ2-7 TRBV28
CASETGTASYGYTF TRBJ1-2 TRBV6-5
CASSLGADGYTF TRBJ1-2 TRBV7-9
CASSSTGFGNSPLHF TRBJ1-6 TRBV6-5
CASSVGGGGLNTEAFF TRBJ1-1 TRBV9
CASSPLLLAGGTDTQYF TRBJ2-3 TRBV18
CASSQLDRSNYGYTF TRBJ1-2 TRBV3-1/TRBV3-2
CASSEGQGRETQYF TRBJ2-5 TRBV6-1
CASKLGQADTEAFF TRBJ1-1 TRBV11-1
CASSPTGGGYRETQYF TRBJ2-5 TRBV5-6
CASSREVAGGADTQYF TRBJ2-3 TRBV5-1
CASSKREGRYEQYF TRBJ2-7 TRBV21-1
CASSSESTGGEETQYF TRBJ2-5 TRBV5-4
CASSLDRGPVTGELFF TRBJ2-2 TRBV6-2/TRBV6-3
CATSDPKTQGGADTQYF TRBJ2-3 TRBV24-1
CASSEQGPAGYTF TRBJ1-2 TRBV2
CASSWGGSASYEQYF TRBJ2-7 TRBV7-2
CASSGTEGYGYTF TRBJ1-2 TRBV21-1
CASSRDRVRGANVLTF TRBJ2-6 TRBV3-1/TRBV3-2
CASSVYQGPYNEQFF TRBJ2-1 TRBV9
CASSERRIGLKAFF TRBJ1-1 TRBV25-1
CATSDFPQGSQETQYF TRBJ2-5 TRBV24-1
CASSSLTGAPYEQYF TRBJ2-7 TRBV7-8
CASSYSTGTNSPLHF TRBJ1-6 TRBV6-2/TRBV6-3
CASSEYLTKSSGNTIYF TRBJ1-3 TRBV6-1
CSASREYEQYF TRBJ2-7 TRBV20-1
CASSQDGGSNEKLFF TRBJ1-4 TRBV4-3
CASSQGQLLYNSPLHF TRBJ1-6 TRBV14
CASSELVNTEAFF TRBJ1-1 TRBV6-1
CASSPTGGAVAGANVLTF TRBJ2-6 TRBV4-1
CASSLLPGPPGNTIYF TRBJ1-3 TRBV28
CASSQDYGTGQPNTGELFF TRBJ2-2 TRBV4-3
CATSDAGTGGWKTGELFF TRBJ2-2 TRBV24-1
CASSLTGPIEKLFF TRBJ1-4 TRBV5-1
CARSRFGTGYGYGYTF TRBJ1-2 TRBV7-5
CASIPPGSSYNEQFF TRBJ2-1 TRBV19
CASSLGQGQPSTPGNTIYF TRBJ1-3 TRBV7-9
CATSDSRLALQETQYF TRBJ2-5 TRBV24-1
CASSALVGTKETQYF TRBJ2-5 TRBV2
CASSLGSGGGSADTQYF TRBJ2-3 TRBV5-1
CASSPGHKERRQPQHF TRBJ1-5 TRBV6-6
CASSSQTGPTYEQYF TRBJ2-7 TRBV9
CASSPTSGNDNEQFF TRBJ2-1 TRBV7-9
CASSIVQVSTGELFF TRBJ2-2 TRBV19
CASSRMGVSISGNTIYF TRBJ1-3 TRBV3-1/TRBV3-2
CASSSGLANYGYTF TRBJ1-2 TRBV6-5
CAWSAGNDQPQHF TRBJ1-5 TRBV30
CASSLGGGGGADEQYF TRBJ2-7 TRBV7-6
CASNHPTGDEAFF TRBJ1-1 TRBV7-9
CASSAWTGYTDTQYF TRBJ2-3 TRBV5-4